Listed below are T cell receptor beta chains from one sample, sequenced in a study of long-term antiretroviral therapy in people with HIV. Produced via immunoSEQ multiplex PCR; TCRdb's table is partial and in-frame only. The data show about 20,000 clones, just over 90% seen once. The sample consisted of unsorted PBMCs, taken about 4.6 years before starting antiretroviral therapy. These receptor sequences come from a young woman with HIV. The CDR3 runs from the conserved cysteine through the conserved F or W. A D gene is named only where the DNA matches it firmly. Part of the rows lack a size; the others show once, few, many or a class for expanded clones.

clone_size | j_call | v_call | d_call | cdr3_aa | cdr3_nt
NA | TRBJ1-1 | TRBV30 | NA | CAMYRDYNTEAFF | TGTGCGATGTACAGGGATTATAACACTGAAGCTTTCTTT
large | TRBJ1-4 | TRBV7-2 | NA | CASSLGHDRSTNEKLFF | TGTGCCAGCAGCTTAGGGCATGACAGATCAACTAATGAAAAACTGTTTTTT
NA | TRBJ1-1 | TRBV6-5 | NA | CASSYEGLGTEAFF | TGTGCCAGCAGTTACGAGGGGTTGGGTACTGAAGCTTTCTTT
few | TRBJ1-6 | TRBV25-1 | TRBD1 | CASSELGQGVGSPLHF | TGTGCCAGCAGTGAATTAGGACAGGGGGTGGGATCACCCCTCCACTTT
NA | TRBJ2-2 | TRBV27 | NA | CASSPTGPPNTGELFF | TGTGCCAGCAGTCCCACAGGGCCCCCGAACACCGGGGAGCTGTTTTTT
NA | TRBJ2-7 | TRBV7-2 | NA | CASSLGQAPLYEQYF | TGTGCCAGCAGCTTAGGACAGGCTCCCCTCTACGAGCAGTACTTC
NA | TRBJ1-2 | TRBV27 | TRBD1 | CASSSQGATYGYTF | TGTGCCAGCAGTTCACAGGGGGCCACTTATGGCTACACCTTC
NA | TRBJ1-1 | TRBV19 | NA | CASSISRESGEAFF | TGTGCCAGTAGTATCTCGAGGGAATCTGGTGAAGCTTTCTTT
NA | TRBJ1-1 | TRBV18 | NA | CASSSERGNTEAFF | TGTGCCAGCTCATCCGAAAGAGGGAACACTGAAGCTTTCTTT
NA | TRBJ2-5 | TRBV30 | NA | CAWSVLAPQVQETQYF | TGTGCCTGGAGTGTACTTGCGCCGCAGGTTCAAGAGACCCAGTACTTC
NA | TRBJ1-2 | TRBV7-2 | NA | CASSSGGTVRNYGYTF | TGTGCCAGCAGCTCCGGGGGGACTGTCCGGAACTATGGCTACACCTTC
NA | TRBJ1-4 | TRBV5-1 | TRBD1 | CASSLTRGRDEKLFF | TGCGCCAGCAGCTTGACCAGGGGGCGGGATGAGAAACTGTTTTTT
NA | TRBJ1-5 | TRBV11-1 | NA | CASSIDSNQPQHF | TGTGCCAGCAGCATCGACAGCAATCAGCCCCAGCATTTT
NA | TRBJ2-3 | TRBV7-7 | NA | CASSRDDTDTQYF | TGTGCTAGCAGCCGGGACGACACAGATACGCAGTATTTT
NA | TRBJ2-7 | TRBV2 | NA | CASSDFGGSYEQYF | TGTGCCAGCAGTGATTTCGGGGGTTCCTACGAGCAGTACTTC
NA | TRBJ1-4 | TRBV10-3 | NA | CAISSTGQPTEKLFF | TGTGCCATCAGTTCCACCGGACAGCCCACTGAAAAACTGTTTTTT
NA | TRBJ2-2 | TRBV7-7 | NA | CASSPSQGSAGELFF | TGTGCCAGCAGCCCCTCCCAAGGGTCCGCCGGGGAGCTGTTTTTT
NA | TRBJ1-1 | TRBV18 | TRBD1 | CASSPKGQGVKFTEAFF | TGTGCCAGCTCACCAAAGGGACAGGGGGTGAAGTTTACTGAAGCTTTCTTT
NA | TRBJ2-7 | TRBV28 | TRBD2 | CASRGTLAGVAWEQYF | TGTGCCAGCAGAGGGACTCTAGCGGGAGTTGCTTGGGAGCAGTACTTC
NA | TRBJ1-1 | TRBV7-9 | TRBD1 | CASSQFPRQGRRAFF | TGTGCCAGCAGCCAATTCCCCCGACAGGGGAGGAGAGCTTTCTTT
NA | TRBJ1-2 | TRBV19 | NA | CASTNPLAFWNYGYTF | TGTGCCAGTACCAACCCCTTGGCATTTTGGAACTATGGCTACACCTTC
NA | TRBJ2-2 | TRBV19 | NA | CASSTRTGTGELFF | TGTGCCAGTAGTACCCGGACGGGCACCGGGGAGCTGTTTTTT
NA | TRBJ2-3 | TRBV11-3 | TRBD2 | CASSLGSGGVYTQYF | TGTGCCAGCAGCTTAGGTAGCGGGGGGGTTTATACGCAGTATTTT
NA | TRBJ2-1 | TRBV6-6 | TRBD1 | CASSPLRDSSYNEQFF | TGTGCCAGCAGCCCTCTCCGGGACAGCTCCTACAATGAGCAGTTCTTC
NA | TRBJ2-1 | TRBV19 | TRBD2 | CASSTLAGPYNEQFF | TGTGCCAGTAGTACACTAGCGGGGCCTTACAATGAGCAGTTCTTC
NA | TRBJ1-2 | TRBV27 | NA | CASSRQENYGYTF | TGTGCCAGCAGTCGACAGGAAAACTATGGCTACACCTTC